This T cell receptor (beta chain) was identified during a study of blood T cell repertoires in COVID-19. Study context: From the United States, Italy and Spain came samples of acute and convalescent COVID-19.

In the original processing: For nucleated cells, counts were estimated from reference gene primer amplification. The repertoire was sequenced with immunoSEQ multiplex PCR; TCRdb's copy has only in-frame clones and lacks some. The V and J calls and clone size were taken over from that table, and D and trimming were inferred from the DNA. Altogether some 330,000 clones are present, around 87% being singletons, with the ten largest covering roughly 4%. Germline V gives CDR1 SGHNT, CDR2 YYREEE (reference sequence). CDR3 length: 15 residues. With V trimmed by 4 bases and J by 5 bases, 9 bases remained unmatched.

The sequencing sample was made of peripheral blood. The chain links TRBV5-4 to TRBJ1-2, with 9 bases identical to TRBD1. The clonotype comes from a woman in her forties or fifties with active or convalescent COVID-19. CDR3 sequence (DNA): TGTGCCAGCAGCGAGGGGGACAGGGTTCTGTATGGCTACACCTTC. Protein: CASSEGDRVLYGYTF.